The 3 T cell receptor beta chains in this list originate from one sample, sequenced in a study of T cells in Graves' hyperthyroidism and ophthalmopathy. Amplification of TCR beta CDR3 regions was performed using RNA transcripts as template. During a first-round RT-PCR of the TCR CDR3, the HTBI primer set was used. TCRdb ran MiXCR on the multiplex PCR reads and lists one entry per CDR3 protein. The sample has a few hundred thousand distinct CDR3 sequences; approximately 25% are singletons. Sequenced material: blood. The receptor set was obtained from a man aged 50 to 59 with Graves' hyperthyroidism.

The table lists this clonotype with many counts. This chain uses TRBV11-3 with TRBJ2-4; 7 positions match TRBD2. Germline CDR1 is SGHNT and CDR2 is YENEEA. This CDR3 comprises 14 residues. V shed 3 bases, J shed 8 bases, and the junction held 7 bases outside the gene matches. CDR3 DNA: TGTGCCAGCAGCTTGGGCGGGAGAGGGGACATTCAGTACTTC. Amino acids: CASSLGGRGDIQYF.

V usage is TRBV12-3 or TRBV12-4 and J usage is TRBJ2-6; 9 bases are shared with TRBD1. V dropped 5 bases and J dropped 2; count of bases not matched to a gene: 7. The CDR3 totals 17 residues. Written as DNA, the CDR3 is TGTGCCAGCAGTCCCCGGGACAGGGAGACTGGGGCCAACGTCCTGACTTTC. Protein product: CASSPRDRETGANVLTF.

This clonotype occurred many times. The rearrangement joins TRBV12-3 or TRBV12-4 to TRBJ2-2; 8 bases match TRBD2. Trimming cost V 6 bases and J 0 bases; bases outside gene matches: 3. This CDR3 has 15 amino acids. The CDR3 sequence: CASSLLAANTGELFF. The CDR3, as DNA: TGTGCCAGCAGCCTACTAGCGGCGAACACCGGGGAGCTGTTTTTT.